This T cell receptor (beta chain) stems from a study of cytomegalovirus exposure and HLA in healthy donors (dated by TCRdb to the late 2010s). Concerning the study at large: An earlier analysis of roughly 500 of the donors reported 250 to 300 Gb of sequence data and around 120 million unique TCR beta sequences obtained from about 180 million T cells. An early release covering roughly 640 HLA-typed donors comprised about 300 gigabases of sequencing data and some 79 million unique TCR sequences. Of the approximately 400 genotyped donors, over 70% fell in the genetic ancestry cluster associated with self-reported Caucasian donors. The study aimed to test whether signatures of past pathogen exposure could be identified by cataloging public T cell receptors. Using immunosequencing, the study profiled T cell repertoires from 500 to 800 subjects and related those repertoires to cytomegalovirus serostatus. In addition to the first cohort of about 650 subjects, a separate validation cohort of approximately 110 different subjects was used. To predict cytomegalovirus infection status, the study combined high-throughput TCR immunosequencing, statistical association of individual TCRs with disease status, and machine learning. A later analysis re-examined previously published TCR beta repertoires from just over 650 donors and added high-resolution HLA genotyping to investigate patterns of TCR occurrence. In the later analysis, no new phenotypic data were used to find candidate immune exposures; instead, reliance was placed on TCR beta sequences and their occurrence across donors. An earlier analysis of 500 to 750 of the donors applied high-throughput TCR beta sequencing to assess whether each TCR beta V gene segment acted as functional or pseudogenic. Donor age, sex, ethnicity and CMV serostatus were collected together with the repertoire data. Genome-wide SNP genotypes for about 60% of the roughly 670 donors were used in a later genetic analysis, which treated that subset as a discovery cohort. All discovery cohort repertoires had been generated on a single sequencing platform. HLA typing covered class I and class II loci at four-digit resolution. The number of donors typed differed by locus, with about 629-630 for A, B, C, DRB1 and DQB1, around 520 for DQA1, 600 to 610 for DPA1, and around 430 for DPB1. Four or five DR-DQ haplotypes were handled as single units for association and clustering, since linkage in the cohort was strong. Across around 400 genotyped donors of the cohort, an average of about 240,000 unique TCR beta nucleotide sequences per donor were sequenced, and about a sixth of those sequences were non-productive.

The cohort consisted of approximately 670 healthy bone marrow donors. All cohort members were sampled while nominally healthy, although unrecorded immune exposures were likely present. The donor was CMV seronegative and belonged to the group of around 400 seronegative cohort members. A peripheral blood sample was collected from each donor, and TCR beta sequencing was performed on peripheral blood mononuclear cells. The Qiagen DNeasy Blood Extraction Kit was used to extract genomic DNA from the blood cell samples. Trimming removed 2 bases from V and 2 bases from J; the gene matches leave 3 bases unexplained. The CDR3 starts with the cysteine, ends with the phenylalanine, and has 16 residues. Only CDR3 DNA is held: 48 bases, read in frame from base 1. CDR1 WSHSY and CDR2 SAAADI are derived from the germline V gene. General findings and caveats noted by the study authors: According to a later genetic analysis, donors in an Asian-associated ancestry cluster had fewer N-insertions in productive TCRs than the approximately 630-donor mean. While some public TCRs were present in many individuals, most TCR sequences turned up only very rarely across donors. A later analysis found that TCR association rates varied across HLA loci, with DRB1 alleles showing the most associated TCRs and HLA-C alleles the fewest. A cluster of highly shared sequence variants was judged likely to be a technical artifact of the sequencing pipeline. According to a later analysis, parvovirus B19, influenza, CMV and Epstein-Barr virus appeared linked to several top co-occurrence clusters. Because HLA typing was unavailable for some donors at each locus, only the typed subset was used in association tests. The classifier was reported to diagnose cytomegalovirus status with high specificity and sensitivity in both the original and validation cohorts. In a later analysis, 15,000 to 20,000 TCR beta sequences were associated with specific HLA alleles at a false discovery rate of 0.05. The presence/absence analyses assumed that sequencing depth was roughly uniform across donors, and that assumption may not be true. The study gave a list of 150 to 200 TCR beta chains associated with cytomegalovirus. Linkage disequilibrium might explain the correlated functional status among segregating V segments, but an unknown experimental factor could not be ruled out. An association between a missense DCLRE1C variant and V-gene and J-gene trimming of TCR beta chains was found in a later genetic analysis and replicated in an independent cohort. A further reported finding was that TCR beta sequences accurately predicted the HLA-A and HLA-B alleles for most subjects in the first cohort. An earlier analysis of 587 of the donors showed that most TCR beta V segments appeared in productive rearrangements either about 90% or about 30% of the time, which broadly matched IMGT annotations. For the cohort, immune exposure information was limited to CMV serostatus. In this cohort, only TCR beta chains were sequenced, and detectable features were limited by the absence of alpha or paired-chain data. The authors suggested that the approach could potentially be generalized to other disease states and immunological phenotypes. The 87-base-pair reads could not distinguish some IMGT-functional V segments, including TRBV6-2 and TRBV6-3, so those segments were excluded. Because counts were too low, seventeen rarely observed V segments, including chromosome 9 orphons, were excluded from the earlier analysis of a few hundred of the donors. Three of the identified cytomegalovirus-associated TCR beta chains were confirmed in vitro to be specific for cytomegalovirus antigens. Most CMV-associated TCR beta chains appeared to be HLA-restricted in a later analysis, and the HLA associations seemed to be driven largely by CMV exposure. Assigning TCR associations to individual alleles was difficult when HLA alleles, especially DR and DQ, strongly co-occurred. Compared with equally common non-associated chains, HLA-associated TCR beta chains in a later analysis were more clonally expanded and had lower generation probabilities.

Receptor libraries were prepared by the immunoSEQ multiplex PCR assay. A mixture of 60 forward primers for TCR Vbeta segments and 13 reverse primers for TCR Jbeta segments was used in the multiplex PCR. A multiplex PCR assay on genomic DNA amplified the CDR3 region of rearranged TCR beta genes. The Illumina HiSeq System was used to sequence the amplified TCR beta libraries as 87-base-pair reads. In the source study's methods: A later analysis tallied around 82 million unique TCR beta chains across the roughly 610 repertoires, and about 10 million of those chains were shared by two or more donors. A nearest-neighbor algorithm error-corrected the raw reads and collapsed the reads into unique sequences, merging closely related sequences to remove PCR and sequencing errors. To assign V, D and J gene segments, CDR3 sequences were aligned to IMGT reference sequences. Each retained sequence needed at least a six-nucleotide match to both a V gene segment and a J gene segment. Rearrangements were called productive when the CDR3 lacked stop codons and stayed in frame with V and J; all others were non-productive. CDR3 was defined by IMGT convention, running from the second conserved V-encoded cysteine to the conserved J-encoded phenylalanine. The earlier analysis of 500 to 750 of the donors excluded any sequence lacking an unambiguous match to a single V gene segment. In an earlier analysis of more than 500 of the donors, a V segment was called functional when productive rearrangements were above 56.7%, and segregating when the standard deviation between donors exceeded 5%. A statistical classification framework was developed to diagnose cytomegalovirus status using the catalog of TCR beta chain sequences. V and J gene assignment, in a later analysis, came from comparing TCR nucleotide sequences with IMGT/GENE-DB human TR gene sequences. Using the TCRdist pipeline, a later analysis assigned CDR3 sequences along with most-parsimonious VDJ recombination scenarios. In a later analysis, each TCR beta chain was defined by its CDR3 amino acid sequence together with its V-gene family, and reads lacking a unique V-gene family were excluded. As a way to deal with suspected cross-contamination and a sequencing artifact, a later analysis dropped hundreds of nucleotide sequences that were highly shared and had low generation probability. A later analysis calculated a clonal expansion index for each public chain from normalized within-repertoire ranks of inferred template counts. Generation probabilities in a later analysis came from a VDJ recombination model fitted to out-of-frame rearrangements, and those results were checked against IGoR. A later analysis scored TCR-TCR, TCR-HLA and TCR-CMV co-occurrence with hypergeometric tests, applying a repertoire-size bias correction to TCR pairs. To estimate false discovery rates, a later analysis permuted the HLA or CMV assignments 20 times. In a later analysis, co-occurring TCRs were grouped with DBSCAN, and TCRdist sequence similarity was added when clustering was performed within HLA-allele-positive subsets. Repertoires with fewer than 30,000 or more than 120,000 public chains were left out of co-occurrence clustering, as were five repertoires with anomalous nucleotide sharing. Held by TCRdb, this immuneACCESS table contains in-frame sequences only and omits some clones. Under half of the omission traces to an unresolved V gene where checked; the cause of the rest is unknown. That table gives V, J and clone size, and the DNA gave D and trimming. This sample has approximately 170,000 clones in its table, and more than 65% of those were observed once. The ten biggest clones cover 1.5% of the sample.

Comments on this clone: Its specific antigen is unknown. Base-call qualities are not available, and no considerably larger clone is one nucleotide away.

Sequencing used PBMCs. The sequence joins TRBV10-2 to TRBJ1-2, with 12 central nucleotides matching TRBD1. This clonotype was sampled from a male donor in good health and CMV-seronegative. The CDR3: CASSERDRGPNYGYTF. The nucleotide sequence is TGCGCCAGCAGTGAGAGGGACAGGGGGCCAAACTATGGCTACACCTTC.